The rows below give T cell receptor beta chains drawn from one sample of a study of shared clonotypes between healthy human individuals. Generated by immunoSEQ multiplex PCR, the TCRdb table keeps only in-frame clones and is missing some. The repertoire includes about 580,000 clones, roughly 98% of them detected once, and approximately 0.3% sits in the top ten. The material sequenced was naive CD8+ T cells sorted from blood. These TCRs come from a man aged 30 to 45 in good health. Both conserved end residues are part of each CDR3. D genes are given only for firm matches. The size of a clone is reported for some rows only, either as once, few or many, or as a class for expanded clones.

size: NA; V: TRBV7-9; D: TRBD1; J: TRBJ2-5; CDR3: CASSPTLRGTETQYF; DNA: TGTGCCAGCAGCCCAACCCTCAGGGGGACGGAGACCCAGTACTTC
size: NA; V: TRBV7-9; D: TRBD2; J: TRBJ2-1; CDR3: CASSLLSGSGSEQFF; DNA: TGTGCCAGCAGCTTATTAAGCGGGAGTGGGAGTGAGCAGTTCTTC
size: NA; V: TRBV7-8; D: NA; J: TRBJ2-7; CDR3: CASSLVGGPSEQYF; DNA: TGTGCCAGCAGCTTAGTTGGCGGACCCTCCGAGCAGTACTTC
size: NA; V: TRBV27; D: NA; J: TRBJ2-5; CDR3: CAPVEPKPQYF; DNA: TGTGCCCCCGTTGAACCCAAACCCCAGTACTTC
size: NA; V: TRBV5-1; D: TRBD1; J: TRBJ1-1; CDR3: CASSIGQGNTEAFF; DNA: TGCGCCAGCAGCATCGGACAGGGGAACACTGAAGCTTTCTTT
size: NA; V: TRBV2; D: NA; J: TRBJ2-1; CDR3: CASSGGTQFF; DNA: TGTGCCAGCAGTGGGGGGACGCAGTTCTTC
size: NA; V: TRBV5-1; D: NA; J: TRBJ2-3; CDR3: CASSLGRPTDTQYF; DNA: TGCGCCAGCAGCTTGGGCCGTCCCACAGATACGCAGTATTTT
size: once; V: TRBV25-1; D: NA; J: TRBJ1-2; CDR3: CASSERGNRANYGYTF; DNA: TGTGCCAGCAGTGAAAGGGGGAACAGAGCTAACTATGGCTACACCTTC
size: NA; V: TRBV7-7; D: TRBD2; J: TRBJ2-1; CDR3: CASSPRLAGDVQFF; DNA: TGTGCCAGCAGCCCCCGACTAGCGGGAGACGTTCAGTTCTTC
size: NA; V: TRBV21-1; D: NA; J: TRBJ2-7; CDR3: CASSKDTDEQYF; DNA: TGTGCCAGCAGCAAAGATACAGACGAGCAGTACTTC
size: NA; V: TRBV11-2; D: NA; J: TRBJ2-3; CDR3: CASSSDRTPGGTQYF; DNA: TGTGCCAGCAGCTCAGACAGGACCCCGGGAGGTACGCAGTATTTT
size: once; V: TRBV6-5; D: NA; J: TRBJ1-2; CDR3: CASHGGDYGYTF; DNA: TGTGCCAGCCACGGAGGGGACTATGGCTACACCTTC
size: once; V: TRBV9; D: TRBD2; J: TRBJ2-1; CDR3: CASSVAGLAGEREQFF; DNA: TGTGCCAGCAGCGTAGCAGGACTAGCGGGAGAACGTGAGCAGTTCTTC
size: NA; V: TRBV20-1; D: NA; J: TRBJ2-1; CDR3: CSADNGLEQFF; DNA: TGCAGTGCCGACAATGGACTCGAGCAGTTCTTC
size: NA; V: TRBV28; D: TRBD2; J: TRBJ2-7; CDR3: CASSFVGREQYF; DNA: TGTGCCAGCAGTTTCGTCGGGAGGGAGCAGTACTTC
size: NA; V: TRBV11-2; D: NA; J: TRBJ2-7; CDR3: CASSLRVAYEQYF; DNA: TGTGCCAGCAGCTTACGTGTCGCCTACGAGCAGTACTTC
size: NA; V: TRBV2; D: NA; J: TRBJ1-5; CDR3: CASNGEGISNQPQHF; DNA: TGTGCCAGCAACGGGGAGGGAATTAGCAATCAGCCCCAGCATTTT
size: NA; V: TRBV5-8; D: NA; J: TRBJ2-7; CDR3: CASSWDYEQYF; DNA: TGTGCCAGCAGTTGGGACTACGAGCAGTACTTC
size: NA; V: TRBV29-1; D: NA; J: TRBJ1-1; CDR3: CSVEGNIGTEAFF; DNA: TGCAGCGTTGAAGGGAACATCGGCACTGAAGCTTTCTTT
size: NA; V: TRBV19; D: NA; J: TRBJ1-2; CDR3: CASSITGHYGYTF; DNA: TGTGCCAGTAGTATCACAGGGCACTATGGCTACACCTTC
size: NA; V: TRBV15; D: TRBD2; J: TRBJ2-1; CDR3: CATSRGTSGRHNEQFF; DNA: TGTGCCACCAGCAGAGGGACTAGCGGGAGGCACAATGAGCAGTTCTTC
size: NA; V: TRBV29-1; D: NA; J: TRBJ2-7; CDR3: CSVEGERDGGSYEQYF; DNA: TGCAGCGTTGAAGGTGAACGGGACGGAGGATCCTACGAGCAGTACTTC
size: once; V: TRBV29-1; D: NA; J: TRBJ2-1; CDR3: CSAKPPAYNEQFF; DNA: TGCAGCGCAAAACCTCCGGCCTACAATGAGCAGTTCTTC
size: NA; V: TRBV7-9; D: NA; J: TRBJ2-7; CDR3: CASSYSSSYEQYF; DNA: TGTGCCAGCAGCTACTCTAGCAGCTACGAGCAGTACTTC
size: NA; V: TRBV13; D: NA; J: TRBJ2-1; CDR3: CASSLGVYNEQFF; DNA: TGTGCCAGCAGCTTAGGAGTTTACAATGAGCAGTTCTTC
size: NA; V: TRBV14; D: NA; J: TRBJ1-1; CDR3: CASSPSYQGRYPWDTEAFF; DNA: TGTGCCAGCAGCCCCTCCTATCAGGGACGCTACCCTTGGGACACTGAAGCTTTCTTT
size: NA; V: TRBV9; D: NA; J: TRBJ2-7; CDR3: CASSPGIGQYF; DNA: TGTGCCAGCAGCCCCGGCATAGGGCAGTACTTC
size: NA; V: TRBV6-6; D: NA; J: TRBJ2-1; CDR3: CASSPRDGKYNEQFF; DNA: TGTGCCAGCAGCCCCCGGGACGGGAAATACAATGAGCAGTTCTTC
size: once; V: TRBV5-1; D: TRBD1; J: TRBJ2-7; CDR3: CASSLDRGTDEQYF; DNA: TGCGCCAGCAGCCTGGACAGGGGAACGGACGAGCAGTACTTC
size: NA; V: TRBV29-1; D: NA; J: TRBJ2-7; CDR3: CSVESPDGGEQYF; DNA: TGCAGCGTTGAATCCCCGGACGGCGGCGAGCAGTACTTC
size: NA; V: TRBV7-6; D: NA; J: TRBJ2-1; CDR3: CASSFLRGSYNEQFF; DNA: TGTGCCAGCAGCTTTTTGAGGGGCTCCTACAATGAGCAGTTCTTC
size: NA; V: TRBV15; D: NA; J: TRBJ2-3; CDR3: CATSTPIRGTDTQYF; DNA: TGTGCCACCAGCACCCCAATTAGAGGCACAGATACGCAGTATTTT
size: NA; V: TRBV25-1; D: NA; J: TRBJ1-4; CDR3: CASSAPRKSPANEKLFF; DNA: TGTGCCAGCAGTGCTCCGAGGAAGTCCCCAGCTAATGAAAAACTGTTTTTT
size: NA; V: TRBV7-9; D: TRBD1; J: TRBJ2-7; CDR3: CASSSGQDSLYEQYF; DNA: TGTGCCAGCAGCTCCGGACAGGATTCTCTCTACGAGCAGTACTTC
size: NA; V: TRBV27; D: TRBD1; J: TRBJ1-4; CDR3: CASSPRDRARLLFF; DNA: TGTGCCAGCAGTCCTCGGGACAGGGCTAGGCTACTGTTTTTT
size: once; V: TRBV7-9; D: NA; J: TRBJ2-7; CDR3: CASSLGTPQYEQYF; DNA: TGTGCCAGCAGCTTAGGGACACCCCAATACGAGCAGTACTTC
size: NA; V: TRBV11-2; D: NA; J: TRBJ2-1; CDR3: CASSRGQVGLASYNEQFF; DNA: TGTGCCAGCAGCAGGGGACAGGTCGGACTAGCTTCCTACAATGAGCAGTTCTTC
size: NA; V: TRBV25-1; D: NA; J: TRBJ1-5; CDR3: CASSEVAGQPQHF; DNA: TGTGCCAGCAGTGAAGTGGCGGGTCAGCCCCAGCATTTT
size: NA; V: TRBV5-1; D: TRBD1; J: TRBJ2-7; CDR3: CASSATGVGEQYF; DNA: TGCGCCAGCAGCGCGACAGGGGTGGGGGAGCAGTACTTC
size: once; V: TRBV10-2; D: NA; J: TRBJ2-7; CDR3: CASTFGGYEQYF; DNA: TGCGCCAGCACCTTCGGCGGCTACGAGCAGTACTTC
size: NA; V: TRBV7-9; D: NA; J: TRBJ2-1; CDR3: CASSLGVRIYNEQFF; DNA: TGTGCCAGCAGCTTAGGTGTCAGGATTTACAATGAGCAGTTCTTC
size: NA; V: TRBV2; D: TRBD1; J: TRBJ1-2; CDR3: CASRVPGQGGYGYTF; DNA: TGTGCCAGCAGGGTTCCGGGACAGGGTGGTTATGGCTACACCTTC
size: once; V: TRBV23-1; D: NA; J: TRBJ2-1; CDR3: CASSDPVAPGDEQFF; DNA: TGCGCCAGCAGTGATCCCGTGGCTCCCGGCGATGAGCAGTTCTTC
size: NA; V: TRBV13; D: NA; J: TRBJ2-3; CDR3: CASSPRTAGEDTQYF; DNA: TGTGCCAGCAGCCCTCGGACAGCTGGGGAAGATACGCAGTATTTT
size: NA; V: TRBV9; D: NA; J: TRBJ2-7; CDR3: CASSVDSITREQYF; DNA: TGTGCCAGCAGCGTAGACAGCATCACCCGGGAGCAGTACTTC
size: NA; V: TRBV1; D: NA; J: TRBJ2-1; CDR3: CTSSQDSIWGIDCYPFF; DNA: TGCACCAGCAGCCAAGATTCCATTTGGGGGATAGATTGTTATCCGTTCTTC
size: once; V: TRBV7-2; D: TRBD2; J: TRBJ2-1; CDR3: CASRPAGGSNEQFF; DNA: TGTGCCAGCAGACCAGCGGGAGGATCGAATGAGCAGTTCTTC
size: NA; V: TRBV5-4; D: NA; J: TRBJ2-2; CDR3: CASSLGGTSHTGELFF; DNA: TGTGCCAGCAGCTTAGGAGGGACGAGCCATACCGGGGAGCTGTTTTTT
size: NA; V: TRBV7-9; D: TRBD1; J: TRBJ2-1; CDR3: CASSLLGSGGFQNEQFF; DNA: TGTGCCAGCAGCTTATTAGGATCAGGGGGCTTTCAGAATGAGCAGTTCTTC
size: NA; V: TRBV10-1; D: TRBD2; J: TRBJ2-3; CDR3: CASRLATPGWDTQYF; DNA: TGCGCCAGCAGACTAGCGACCCCAGGATGGGATACGCAGTATTTT
size: NA; V: TRBV18; D: NA; J: TRBJ2-1; CDR3: CASGIGSEQFF; DNA: TGTGCCAGCGGCATAGGGAGTGAGCAGTTCTTC